The 13 T cell receptor beta chains below all came from one sample that was sequenced in a study of CD8 T cells in ankylosing spondylitis. The study's findings and limits: What appeared characteristic of ankylosing spondylitis blood was a TCR beta motif of under 10 highly homologous variants.

TCRdb fed the 5' RACE reads into MiXCR, producing one record per CDR3 protein. The table lists hundreds of thousands of distinct CDR3 sequences, approximately 12% of them singletons. No antigens are known for them. The specimen was blood, either unsorted or a sorted T cell fraction (not recorded which). These TCRs come from a male donor with ankylosing spondylitis.

The V gene is TRBV7-2, the J gene TRBJ2-5; 10 bases are shared with TRBD2. Germline CDR1 reads SGHTA; CDR2 reads FQGNSA. Trimming cost V 4 bases and J 4 bases; bases outside gene matches: 18. This CDR3 is built from 19 residues. The CDR3 sequence is CASSSLALRERGGRETQYF. For the CDR3, the DNA is TGTGCCAGCAGCTCTCTAGCGCTAAGGGAGCGGGGGGGCCGAGAGACCCAGTACTTC.

V is TRBV20-1 and J is TRBJ1-1; 10 positions match TRBD1. Germline V gene sequence: CDR1 DFQATT, CDR2 SNEGSKA (reference sequence). The junction had 7 bases not matched to a gene; V was cut back by 3 bases and J by 0 bases. The CDR3 runs to 16 residues. CDR3 protein: CSARLGQGYMNTEAFF. The CDR3 nucleotides are TGCAGTGCTAGGTTGGGACAGGGGTACATGAACACTGAAGCTTTCTTT.

This clonotype was found many times. V usage is TRBV5-5 and J usage is TRBJ2-7, with D unresolved. With 7 bases removed from V and 5 bases from J, the gap between germline ends came to 16 bases. The CDR3 is 13 residues long. Germline-derived CDR1 and CDR2 are SGHKS and YYEKEE (reference sequence). CDR3 sequence: CASYRTILDEQYF. CDR3 in DNA: TGTGCCAGCTATCGGACGATTCTAGACGAGCAGTACTTC.

This clonotype was seen at least ten times. V and J are TRBV12-3 or TRBV12-4 and TRBJ2-7; 7 bases match TRBD1. This CDR3 has 12 residues. J was trimmed by 6 bases and V by 6 bases; bases with no gene match: 5. CDR3 loop: CASSATGSEQYF. The CDR3 DNA sequence: TGTGCCAGCAGCGCGACAGGGTCCGAGCAGTACTTC.

Many counts were recorded for this clonotype. Here the CDR3 reads CASSQQGGEREQYF. The DNA of the CDR3 is TGCGCCAGCAGCCAACAGGGGGGAGAACGCGAGCAGTACTTC. This sequence joins TRBV4-3 and TRBJ2-7; perhaps TRBD1 as D (7 bases). V shed 2 bases and J shed 6 bases, with 14 bases lying between them. Germline assignment: CDR1 LGHNA and CDR2 YSLEER. The CDR3 totals 14 residues.

This clonotype was observed many times. The chain uses TRBV2 and TRBJ2-2; 8 bases match TRBD2. This CDR3 has 16 amino acids. V shed 6 bases and J 0 bases; nucleotides not matched to a gene: 6. CDR1 is SNHLY, CDR2 FYNNEI, per germline. CDR3 region: CASSPLAGANTGELFF. Written as DNA, the CDR3 is TGTGCCAGCAGCCCTCTAGCGGGTGCGAACACCGGGGAGCTGTTTTTT.

The chain carries TRBV6-1 and TRBJ1-1, with D perhaps TRBD1 (5 bases). V was clipped by 6 bases and J by 0 bases, with 11 bases between them. CDR1 MNHNS and CDR2 SASEGT come from the germline V gene. The CDR3 extends over 14 amino acids. For the CDR3, the DNA is TGTGCCAGCAGACCGGGGGGTTTGAACACTGAAGCTTTCTTT. It is translated as CASRPGGLNTEAFF.

This clonotype has only a few counts. This chain uses TRBV7-2 with TRBJ1-1; D remains ambiguous. With 1 base removed from V and 7 bases from J, the gap between germline ends came to 16 bases. Germline V gene data show CDR1 as SGHTA and CDR2 as FQGNSA. CDR3 length: 15 amino acids. CDR3 sequence (DNA): TGTGCCAGCAGCTTAGATTTCCACGAAACGGGTGAAGCTTTCTTT. Residues: CASSLDFHETGEAFF.

This clonotype has only a few counts. The V gene is TRBV24-1, the J gene TRBJ2-2; D ambiguous. In germline, CDR1 is KGHDR, CDR2 SFDVKD. V lost 4 bases, J lost 5 bases, and 4 bases lay in between. The CDR3 is made up of 12 amino acids. DNA of the CDR3: TGTGCCACCAGTGAAAATACCGGGGAGCTGTTTTTT. Protein: CATSENTGELFF.

This clonotype was observed a single time. The chain joins TRBV6-6 to TRBJ1-1, with unresolved D. Trimming removed 2 bases from V and 11 bases from J, with 12 bases in between. This CDR3 is 12 amino acids long. CDR1 MNHNY and CDR2 SVGAGI come from the germline V gene (reference sequence). The CDR3 DNA is TGTGCCAGCAGTTACCTAGAAGGAAGGGCTTTCTTT. Its protein product is CASSYLEGRAFF.

This chain uses TRBV29-1 with TRBJ2-1; D is perhaps TRBD1 or TRBD2 (5 bases each). The germline V gene has CDR1 SQVTM and CDR2 ANQGSEA. The CDR3 spans 14 residues. The V end was cut by 4 bases, the J end by 3 bases, with 13 bases between. CDR3 DNA sequence: TGCAGCGTTGGTCCCGGGACCGACTACAATGAGCAGTTCTTC. As protein: CSVGPGTDYNEQFF.

This clonotype was counted between two and nine times. This chain joins TRBV20-1 and TRBJ2-1; D remains ambiguous. Germline V gene sequence: CDR1 DFQATT, CDR2 SNEGSKA (reference sequence). The V and J ends lost 5 bases and 9 bases respectively, with 14 bases between them. This CDR3 contains 12 residues. CDR3 loop: CSAASFMGEQFF. The DNA for the CDR3 is TGCAGTGCTGCCAGCTTCATGGGTGAGCAGTTCTTC.

This clonotype has ten or more counts. V usage is TRBV5-1 and J usage is TRBJ2-7, with D perhaps TRBD2 (6 bases). The CDR3 has 15 amino acids. Germline CDR1 SGHRS, CDR2 YFSETQ. The ends were cut back, 4 bases at V and 6 bases at J, with 20 bases in the middle. DNA of the CDR3: TGCGCCAGCAGCAAGGTAGGGAGGAGGTCGGCCGAGCAGTACTTC. As protein: CASSKVGRRSAEQYF.